The next 8 T cell receptor beta chains were all read from a single sample in a study of shared clonotypes between healthy human individuals. Only CD45RO-negative cells positively selected for CCR7 counted as naive CD8 cells, so terminally differentiated effector memory CD45RA+ cells were excluded. Measured with immunoSEQ multiplex PCR; TCRdb has only the in-frame clones, and not every one. The sample holds about 800,000 clones; roughly 96% are singletons and the top ten take less than 0.25%. Material for sequencing was naive CD8+ T cells sorted from blood. Every receptor here comes from a man aged 30 to 39 in good health.

The chain uses TRBV11-3 and TRBJ2-7, with 12 bases fitting TRBD2. V dropped 4 bases and J dropped 5; count of bases not matched to a gene: 6. CDR1 and CDR2 (germline): SGHNT, YENEEA. The CDR3 consists of 15 residues. CDR3 nucleotides: TGTGCCAGCAGCTCCGGACTAGCGGGATTTAACGAGCAGTACTTC. This translates into CASSSGLAGFNEQYF. The full variable domain, completed using reference TRBV11-3 and TRBJ2-7, is EAGVVQSPRYKIIEKKQPVAFWCNPISGHNTLYWYLQNLGQGPELLIRYENEEAVDDSQLPKDRFSAERLKGVDSTLKIQPAELGDSAVYLCASSSGLAGFNEQYFGPGTRLTVT.

V and J are TRBV18 and TRBJ2-5, with D perhaps matching TRBD1 or TRBD2 (5 bases each). Looked up from germline, CDR1 is KGHSH and CDR2 is LQKENI. Trimming cost V 3 bases and J 4 bases, with 15 bases left between them. The CDR3 totals 15 residues. The CDR3 DNA follows: TGTGCCAGCTCACCTACGGGGACGGTTGGAGAGACCCAGTACTTC. Amino acid sequence: CASSPTGTVGETQYF.

The CDR3 here is CTSSPTQAGLAGVGAGELFF. The CDR3 DNA reads TGCACCAGCAGCCCCACTCAAGCAGGACTAGCGGGAGTCGGCGCCGGGGAGCTGTTTTTT. The V and J genes are TRBV1 and TRBJ2-2; the D call in the table, TRBD2, was not verified against the DNA. TRBV1 is a pseudogene. CDR3 length: 20 amino acids.

The V and J genes are TRBV7-9 and TRBJ2-1; the match to TRBD2 covers 7 bases. Trimming removed 8 bases from V and 0 bases from J; junction bases left unmatched: 7. The CDR3 has 15 amino acids. Germline CDR1 is SEHNR and CDR2 is FQNEAQ (reference sequence). In DNA, the CDR3 is TGTGCCAGCGGGGCAGCGGGGCGCTCCTACAATGAGCAGTTCTTC. Its protein product is CASGAAGRSYNEQFF. Full variable domain (outside the CDR3, taken from reference TRBV7-9 and TRBJ2-1): DTGVSQNPRHKITKRGQNVTFRCDPISEHNRLYWYRQTLGQGPEFLTYFQNEAQLEKSRLLSDRFSAERPKGSFSTLEIQRTEQGDSAMYLCASGAAGRSYNEQFFGPGTRLTVL.

The genes are TRBV7-6 and TRBJ2-1; D is ambiguous. V lost 5 bases to trimming and J lost 8 bases, with 16 bases between them. From germline, CDR1 is SGHVS and CDR2 FNYEAQ. There are 14 residues in the CDR3. The CDR3 reads CASSLVGHVHEQFF. The CDR3 DNA is TGTGCCAGCAGCCTAGTGGGTCACGTCCATGAGCAGTTCTTC. The whole variable domain, filled in from reference TRBV7-6 and TRBJ2-1, reads GAGVSQSPRYKVTKRGQDVALRCDPISGHVSLYWYRQALGQGPEFLTYFNYEAQQDKSGLPNDRFSAERPEGSISTLTIQRTEQRDSAMYRCASSLVGHVHEQFFGPGTRLTVL.

CDR3 amino acids: CASSVVAGGVNTEAFF. In DNA form, the CDR3 reads TGTGCCAGCAGCGTAGTTGCAGGGGGGGTGAACACTGAAGCTTTCTTT. The gene calls are TRBV9 and TRBJ1-1; TRBD1 matches at 7 bases. Germline-derived CDR1 and CDR2 are SGDLS and YYNGEE. V gave up 0 bases and J gave up 0 bases; unmatched junction bases: 5. The CDR3 is 16 residues long.

The CDR3 loop is CASSQGLAGMFF. The CDR3 DNA reads as TGTGCCAGCAGCCAAGGACTAGCAGGCATGTTCTTC. This chain uses TRBV7-9 with TRBJ2-1, with 8 bases lining up with TRBD2. CDR1 SEHNR and CDR2 FQNEAQ come from the germline V gene (reference sequence). This CDR3 region has 12 residues. V lost 5 bases to trimming and J lost 15 bases; unmatched junction nucleotides: 9.

V usage is TRBV5-5 and J usage is TRBJ2-7, with D perhaps matching TRBD2 (6 bases). The CDR3 consists of 15 residues. Trimming took off 4 bases at V and 3 bases at J, with 17 bases between the two ends. Germline V gene sequence: CDR1 SGHKS, CDR2 YYEKEE (reference sequence). CDR3 sequence: CASSPEVAASYEQYF. CDR3 nucleotides: TGTGCCAGCAGCCCGGAGGTAGCGGCAAGCTACGAGCAGTACTTC.